This TCR beta chain emerged from a study of identical twins. Study-level findings and limits: Cord blood beta clonotypes that were abundant carried fewer insertions, and memory repertoires showed no such trend.

The authors used template switching to add a universal primer site and gave cDNA unique molecular identifiers. MiXCR, run by TCRdb on the 5' RACE reads, gives a single entry per CDR3 protein. The table records around 1.7 million distinct CDR3 sequences, about 31% of them present only once. Trimming stripped 2 bases from V and 11 bases from J, with 12 bases between. This CDR3 spans 12 amino acids. Per the germline V gene, CDR1 is LGHDT and CDR2 is YNNKEL (reference sequence). On this clonotype itself: The target antigen is unknown.

The receptor comes from a newborn girl in good health. Sequences were obtained from cord blood. This chain links TRBV3-1 with TRBJ2-5; tentative D call: TRBD2 (5 bases). The CDR3 sequence: CASSQLAAEQYF. The CDR3 bases are TGTGCCAGCAGCCAACTAGCAGCTGAGCAGTACTTC.